This passage covers 30 T cell receptor beta chains from one sample sequenced in a study of blood T cell repertoires in COVID-19. Using immunoSEQ multiplex PCR, the repertoire was profiled, and TCRdb retains in-frame clones only, with some absent. The data show almost 400,000 clones, 85% to 90% seen once. Sequencing was done on a sample of PBMCs or T cells enriched from blood (not recorded which). The receptors derive from a young woman who had recovered from COVID-19.

This clone was found a few times. The genes are TRBV2 and TRBJ1-2; a possible D gene is TRBD1 (5 bases). Germline V gives CDR1 SNHLY, CDR2 FYNNEI. The CDR3 has 15 residues. V shed 4 bases and J shed 1 base, with 13 bases lying between them. The CDR3 nucleotides read TGTGCCAGCAGTGCTGGGGGGGAAAATAACTATGGCTACACCTTC. Amino acids: CASSAGGENNYGYTF.

The V and J genes are TRBV5-1 and TRBJ1-2; D not resolved. CDR3 size: 13 residues. V was clipped by 4 bases and J by 7 bases, with 14 bases between them. Germline V CDR1 and CDR2: SGHRS, YFSETQ. The CDR3 DNA reads TGCGCCAGCAGCCTCACTGAGGGTCTTGGCTACACCTTC. Protein: CASSLTEGLGYTF. Full variable domain (rest looked up from reference TRBV5-1 and TRBJ1-2): KAGVTQTPRYLIKTRGQQVTLSCSPISGHRSVSWYQQTPGQGLQFLFEYFSETQRNKGNFPGRFSGRQFSNSRSEMNVSTLELGDSALYLCASSLTEGLGYTFGSGTRLTVV.

This chain uses TRBV2 with TRBJ2-1, with 7 bases matching TRBD2. The CDR3 covers 12 residues. Unmatched junction bases numbered 3, after V lost 6 bases and J lost 7 bases. Germline V gene lookup returns CDR1 SNHLY and CDR2 FYNNEI. The CDR3 protein is CASRRGGNEQFF. CDR3 DNA sequence: TGTGCCAGCAGAAGGGGAGGGAATGAGCAGTTCTTC.

The V and J genes are TRBV7-9 and TRBJ1-4; D is undetermined. The CDR3 extends over 13 amino acids. Trimming took off 9 bases at V and 8 bases at J, with 16 bases between the two ends. The V gene's germline CDR1 is SEHNR and CDR2 FQNEAQ (reference sequence). CDR3 nucleotide sequence: TGTGCCAGTCGGGAGAGGGAATTCGAAAAACTGTTTTTT. As protein: CASREREFEKLFF.

The V call is TRBV10-3, the J call TRBJ1-2; D call uncertain. CDR1 and CDR2 (germline): ENHRY, SYGVKD. Trimming pared 3 bases from V and 0 bases from J, leaving 11 bases between. This CDR3 has 15 amino acids. CDR3 region: CAISEITASNYGYTF. Written as DNA, the CDR3 is TGTGCCATCAGTGAAATAACAGCCTCTAACTATGGCTACACCTTC.

This chain connects TRBV30 to TRBJ2-3, with D unresolved. The CDR3 loop spans 15 amino acids. From germline, CDR1 is GTSNPN and CDR2 SVGIG (reference sequence). Trimming took 2 bases from V and 4 from J, leaving 16 bases between them. CDR3 in DNA: TGTGCCTGGAGTTTATCTAGAGGTCTCGCAGATACGCAGTATTTT. Protein product: CAWSLSRGLADTQYF.

The rearrangement links TRBV7-9 to TRBJ1-1; the match to TRBD1 covers 7 bases. Germline V gives CDR1 SEHNR, CDR2 FQNEAQ (reference sequence). The CDR3 covers 15 residues. J was trimmed by 1 base and V by 5 bases; bases with no gene match: 7. CDR3 in amino acids: CASSTRRDRNTEAFF. In nucleotides, the CDR3 is TGTGCCAGCAGCACAAGACGGGACAGGAACACTGAAGCTTTCTTT.

The rearrangement joins TRBV6-2 or TRBV6-3 to TRBJ1-2, with 7 bases matching TRBD1. V dropped 2 bases and J dropped 5; count of bases not matched to a gene: 14. CDR3 length: 17 residues. In germline, CDR1 is MNHEY, CDR2 SVGEGT. The chain's CDR3 is CASSYGNVTGDYYGYTF. The CDR3 DNA follows: TGTGCCAGCAGTTACGGTAACGTCACAGGGGATTATTATGGCTACACCTTC.

This clone was seen more than once but under ten times. This chain uses TRBV13 with TRBJ2-7; D ambiguous. This CDR3 region has 15 residues. The V end lost 2 bases, the J end lost 0 bases, and 11 bases lay between the germline ends. Germline V lookup: CDR1 PRHDT, CDR2 FYEKMQ (reference sequence). The CDR3 spells CASSLPDSSSYEQYF. DNA of the CDR3: TGTGCCAGCAGCTTACCCGACTCGAGCTCCTACGAGCAGTACTTC.

This sequence joins TRBV7-2 and TRBJ2-7; 14 nucleotides line up with TRBD2. V shed 5 bases and J 2 bases; nucleotides not matched to a gene: 5. CDR1 and CDR2 (germline): SGHTA, FQGNSA. The CDR3 consists of 16 residues. CDR3 sequence: CASSRRLAGGPYEQYF. The CDR3 DNA reads as TGTGCCAGCAGCCGCCGACTAGCGGGAGGGCCCTACGAGCAGTACTTC.

V is TRBV6-5 and J is TRBJ2-5, with D possibly being TRBD2 (6 bases). The CDR3 loop spans 14 amino acids. The germline V and J ends were trimmed by 10 bases and 4 bases, with 19 bases remaining between them. The germline V gene encodes CDR1 MNHEY and CDR2 SVGAGI. The CDR3 sequence is CATILGGVPETQYF. In DNA, the CDR3 is TGTGCCACCATATTGGGCGGGGTCCCAGAGACCCAGTACTTC.

This clone was seen a handful of times. This chain joins TRBV9 and TRBJ2-2, with D uncertain. The CDR3 totals 15 residues. V was trimmed by 2 bases and J by 0 bases, leaving 8 bases between them. The germline CDR1 and CDR2 sequences are SGDLS and YYNGEE. This CDR3 is CASSVGVTNTGELFF. The CDR3 DNA reads as TGTGCCAGCAGCGTTGGAGTTACGAACACCGGGGAGCTGTTTTTT.

The V gene is TRBV19, the J gene TRBJ1-5; D possibly corresponds to TRBD1 (5 bases). This CDR3 is 14 amino acids long. V shed 5 bases and J shed 7 bases, with 15 bases lying between them. Germline V gene lookup returns CDR1 LNHDA and CDR2 SQIVND (reference sequence). The DNA for the CDR3 is TGTGCCAGTAGTTACCTCGGGGGGATACAGCCCCAGCATTTT. Translation gives CASSYLGGIQPQHF.

The chain combines TRBV7-6 with TRBJ1-1; 8 bases are a match to TRBD1. There are 16 residues in the CDR3. CDR1 SGHVS and CDR2 FNYEAQ come from the germline V gene. The junction had 5 bases not matched to a gene; V was cut back by 1 base and J by 1 base. CDR3 sequence reads: CASSLVIGQGNTEAFF. For the CDR3, the DNA is TGTGCCAGCAGCTTAGTGATCGGACAGGGGAACACTGAAGCTTTCTTT.

The gene calls are TRBV6-5 and TRBJ1-2, with 7 bases aligning to TRBD1. V was pared by 6 bases and J by 3 bases, with 10 bases of the junction left unmatched. Germline lookup yields CDR1 MNHEY and CDR2 SVGAGI. This CDR3 comprises 15 residues. The CDR3 is CASSLRQGGHYGYTF. For the CDR3, the DNA is TGTGCCAGCAGCCTACGACAGGGTGGCCACTATGGCTACACCTTC.

Notes on this clone: The sample holds other DNA sequences that translate to the same CDR3. The rearrangement joins TRBV5-1 to TRBJ2-5, with D possibly being TRBD1 (5 bases). The CDR3 runs to 14 residues. The germline CDR1 and CDR2 sequences are SGHRS and YFSETQ. V was cut by 0 bases and J by 2 bases, with 8 bases left in between. This CDR3 reads CASSLASGQETQYF. In DNA form, the CDR3 reads TGCGCCAGCAGCTTGGCCTCAGGGCAAGAGACCCAGTACTTC.

The chain couples TRBV18 to TRBJ1-1, with D maybe TRBD1 (6 bases). The CDR3 extends over 14 amino acids. Per germline, CDR1 KGHSH and CDR2 LQKENI. The V gene lost 2 bases and the J gene lost 2 bases, with 9 bases spanning the gap. Written as DNA, the CDR3 is TGTGCCAGCTCACCAGGGACAACCAACACTGAAGCTTTCTTT. Its translation is CASSPGTTNTEAFF.

Here the CDR3 reads CASSLGPGGESNQPQHF. For the CDR3, the DNA is TGCGCCAGCAGCTTGGGGCCAGGGGGCGAGAGCAATCAGCCCCAGCATTTT. V is TRBV5-1 and J is TRBJ1-5; TRBD1 matches 8 bases. The CDR3 has 17 residues. Germline CDR1 SGHRS, CDR2 YFSETQ. V gave up 0 bases and J gave up 1 base; unmatched junction bases: 6.

The chain recombines TRBV7-3 with TRBJ2-3; 7 positions match TRBD1. V shed 5 bases, J shed 4 bases, and the junction held 6 bases outside the gene matches. CDR1 and CDR2 from the germline V gene are SGHTA and FQGTGA. The CDR3 covers 14 residues. The CDR3 loop reads CASSPRQGADTQYF. The CDR3 nucleotides are TGTGCCAGCAGCCCCCGTCAGGGGGCAGATACGCAGTATTTT.

The V and J genes are TRBV6-2 or TRBV6-3 and TRBJ1-1; D call uncertain. There are 15 residues in the CDR3. Trimming left V 2 bases short and J 12 bases short, with 22 bases between. The germline CDR1 and CDR2 sequences are MNHEY and SVGEGT. The CDR3 DNA reads TGTGCCAGCAGTTACGCACAGAACCATGACCTCAGGCCTTTCTTT. It translates to CASSYAQNHDLRPFF.

This clone was observed a few times. The genes are TRBV5-1 and TRBJ2-7, with 7 bases fitting TRBD1. CDR1 SGHRS and CDR2 YFSETQ come from the germline V gene. V trimming: 6 bases; J trimming: 4 bases; junction bases outside the gene matches: 7. The CDR3 runs to 13 residues. The CDR3, as DNA: TGCGCCAGCACTCGGGACAGAAATTACGAGCAGTACTTC. It yields the protein CASTRDRNYEQYF.

A remark on this clone: This sample includes further DNA sequences coding for the same CDR3. The V gene is TRBV28, the J gene TRBJ1-1, with D unclear. The germline V gene encodes CDR1 MDHEN and CDR2 SYDVKM. Trimming took 6 bases from V and 1 from J, leaving 3 bases between them. CDR3 length: 11 residues. DNA of the CDR3: TGTGCCAGCAGCTCGAACACTGAAGCTTTCTTT. Encoded protein: CASSSNTEAFF.

This sequence joins TRBV5-1 and TRBJ2-5, with 8 bases matching TRBD2. Germline-derived CDR1 and CDR2 are SGHRS and YFSETQ. The CDR3 extends over 15 amino acids. J gave up 1 base and V 0 bases, and 2 bases lay outside the gene matches. CDR3 sequence reads: CASSLAAGGQETQYF. In DNA form, the CDR3 reads TGCGCCAGCAGCTTGGCGGCGGGAGGCCAAGAGACCCAGTACTTC. The whole variable domain, remainder taken from reference TRBV5-1 and TRBJ2-5, is KAGVTQTPRYLIKTRGQQVTLSCSPISGHRSVSWYQQTPGQGLQFLFEYFSETQRNKGNFPGRFSGRQFSNSRSEMNVSTLELGDSALYLCASSLAAGGQETQYFGPGTRLLVL.

The J gene is TRBJ2-1, the V gene TRBV19; 8 positions match TRBD2. Germline lookup yields CDR1 LNHDA and CDR2 SQIVND (reference sequence). The CDR3 extends over 14 amino acids. V lost 5 bases to trimming and J lost 9 bases; unmatched junction nucleotides: 9. This chain's CDR3 is CASSYSREVSEQFF. The DNA of the CDR3 is TGTGCCAGTAGTTATTCGCGGGAGGTGAGTGAGCAGTTCTTC.

The V call is TRBV29-1, the J call TRBJ1-2, with 10 bases identical to TRBD1. The germline V gene has CDR1 SQVTM and CDR2 ANQGSEA. Trimming removed 4 bases from V and 5 bases from J; junction bases left unmatched: 7. The CDR3 is 14 residues long. The CDR3 DNA sequence: TGCAGCGTTGTCGACAGGGGGCGCCCGTATGGCTACACCTTC. Its translation is CSVVDRGRPYGYTF.

The genes are TRBV25-1 and TRBJ2-5; TRBD2 matches at 7 bases. Trimming removed 3 bases from V and 3 bases from J; junction bases left unmatched: 4. This CDR3 is 14 amino acids long. The germline CDR1 and CDR2 sequences are MGHDK and SYGVNS. DNA of the CDR3: TGTGCCAGCAGTGAGGCGCGGGGGAAAGAGACCCAGTACTTC. Protein: CASSEARGKETQYF.

The rearrangement uses TRBV18 and TRBJ2-1, with a possible D match to TRBD2 (6 bases). The CDR3 covers 14 residues. Germline V gene sequence: CDR1 KGHSH, CDR2 LQKENI. Trimming removed 4 bases at V and 10 bases at J, with 17 bases between. In nucleotides, the CDR3 is TGTGCCAGCTCACGTTACGGGGGTCAGCGGGAGCAGTTCTTC. Its translation is CASSRYGGQREQFF.

The V gene is TRBV4-2, the J gene TRBJ1-1; perhaps TRBD1 as D (5 bases). The CDR3 is made up of 15 amino acids. V lost 2 bases and J lost 3, with 13 bases in between. Germline CDR1 LGHNA, CDR2 YNFKEQ. CDR3 nucleotide sequence: TGTGCCAGCAGCCAACCTGGGGGGGTCCACACTGAAGCTTTCTTT. Amino acid sequence: CASSQPGGVHTEAFF.

The gene calls are TRBV6-5 and TRBJ2-5, with 7 bases that match TRBD2. Trimming removed 9 bases from V and 5 bases from J; junction bases left unmatched: 3. Germline CDR1 is MNHEY and CDR2 is SVGAGI. The CDR3 has 11 amino acids. CDR3 amino acids: CASGRGETQYF. The CDR3, as DNA: TGTGCCAGTGGGAGGGGCGAGACCCAGTACTTC.

This chain links TRBV18 with TRBJ1-3, with 8 positions matching TRBD1. The trim removed 5 bases at V and 2 bases at J, leaving 5 bases unmatched. CDR1 and CDR2 from the germline V gene are KGHSH and LQKENI. The CDR3 has 15 residues. Here the CDR3 reads CASSDATGAGNTIYF. The CDR3 DNA follows: TGTGCCAGCTCAGACGCGACAGGGGCTGGAAACACCATATATTTT.